This T cell receptor beta chain is from a study of CD8 T cells in ankylosing spondylitis. Study-wide findings and caveats: Researchers reportedly found disease-linked clones significantly enriched in matched ankylosing spondylitis synovial fluid. A TCR beta motif of fewer than 10 highly homologous variants seemed to mark ankylosing spondylitis blood.

Concerning this clonotype: Its target is unknown.

Trimming pared 0 bases from V and 2 bases from J, leaving 10 bases between. The CDR3 runs to 14 residues. Germline V gives CDR1 SQVTM, CDR2 ANQGSEA. TCRdb called the 5' RACE reads again in MiXCR, with one record for every CDR3 protein. The sample includes some 220,000 distinct CDR3 sequences, 7% to 8% of them seen just once. The clonotype comes from a male donor with ankylosing spondylitis. The chain carries TRBV29-1 and TRBJ1-1; no reliable D call. What was sequenced was blood, either unsorted or a sorted T cell fraction (not recorded which). CDR3 protein: CSVEEYYDNTEAFF. Written as DNA, the CDR3 is TGCAGCGTTGAAGAATATTATGACAACACTGAAGCTTTCTTT.